This T cell receptor (beta chain) was sequenced in a study of Ad26.COV2.S vaccination and SARS-CoV-2 variants. Study overall: This donor came from the COV1001 trial of Ad26.COV2.S. Each vaccinee took Ad26.COV2.S intramuscularly, once or twice 56 days apart.

Germline V gene data show CDR1 as KGHSH and CDR2 as LQKENI. The CDR3 covers 15 residues. As for this clone: Sequence at one end of the junction differs from germline and may be a read error.

Assay: immunoSEQ multiplex PCR; the TCRdb copy retains only in-frame clones and omits some. The repertoire holds 360,000 or so clones, with about 88% as singletons. Treatment meaning: roughly 20 received Ad26.COV2.S at low or high dose, single or two shots; about 5 received placebo; per-sample allocation not given. After the first vaccine or placebo injection, samples were drawn on day 63. The receptor comes from a person aged 18 to 65 who received the Ad26.COV2.S COVID-19 vaccine or a placebo. This specimen was peripheral blood, taken in a trial of Ad26.COV2.S vaccine versus placebo. V is TRBV18 and J is TRBJ1-3, with TRBD1 matching 8 bases. The CDR3 nucleotides read TGTGCCAGCTCAACACCCGGGACAGGAGGAAACACCATATATTTT. Translating gives CASSTPGTGGNTIYF.